These 29 T cell receptor beta chains originate from one sample sequenced in a study of CD8 T cells in Susac syndrome. cDNA came from roughly 0.47 to 1 ug RNA primed by random hexamers. Using its own MiXCR run on the immunoSEQ multiplex PCR reads, TCRdb lists one record per CDR3 protein. The data contain approximately 200,000 distinct CDR3 sequences, approximately 94% of them singletons. Specimen: CD4+ T cells from PBMCs. The receptors were gathered from a human donor with multiple sclerosis.

The chain is built from TRBV3-1 and TRBJ2-3; TRBD2 matches 8 bases. Germline CDR1 reads LGHDT; CDR2 reads YNNKEL (reference sequence). V lost 5 bases and J lost 1; bases outside the gene matches: 8. The CDR3 sequence is 16 residues long. The CDR3 coding sequence is TGTGCCAGCAGCGCCAAGCGGGGGTTTGGCACAGATACGCAGTATTTT. Its translation is CASSAKRGFGTDTQYF.

This clonotype was seen a handful of times. V gene TRBV5-4 combines with J gene TRBJ1-1, with 11 bases that match TRBD1. The CDR3 covers 14 residues. Germline V CDR1 and CDR2: SGHNT, YYREEE (reference sequence). Losses at the gene ends were 5 bases for V and 3 bases for J; bases not matched to a gene: 3. This CDR3 is CASSWGQGDTEAFF. The DNA of the CDR3 is TGTGCCAGCAGTTGGGGACAGGGGGACACTGAAGCTTTCTTT.

The V and J genes are TRBV11-2 and TRBJ2-7; D may be TRBD1 or TRBD2 (5 bases each). V was cut by 3 bases and J by 7 bases, with 13 bases left in between. The CDR3 is 13 residues long. Germline CDR1 is SGHAT and CDR2 is FQNNGV. CDR3 sequence reads: CASSFRDPGEQYF. CDR3 nucleotides: TGTGCCAGCAGCTTCCGGGACCCTGGGGAGCAGTACTTC.

The chain has TRBV29-1 and TRBJ2-1; TRBD1 is a possible D gene (6 bases). Trimming stripped 0 bases from V and 4 bases from J, with 13 bases between. The V gene's germline CDR1 is SQVTM and CDR2 ANQGSEA. CDR3 length: 15 residues. CDR3 residues: CSVEDPTGSYNEQFF. For the CDR3, the DNA is TGCAGCGTTGAAGATCCTACAGGGAGTTACAATGAGCAGTTCTTC.

This chain connects TRBV5-6 to TRBJ2-2; D is unclear. The CDR3 covers 12 residues. V lost 3 bases, J lost 4 bases, and 4 bases lay in between. Germline V gene lookup returns CDR1 SGHDT and CDR2 YYEEEE. The CDR3 region is CASSSVTGELFF. DNA for the CDR3: TGTGCCAGCAGCTCGGTCACCGGGGAGCTGTTTTTT.

The V call is TRBV29-1, the J call TRBJ1-4; 10 positions match TRBD1. The CDR3 runs to 12 residues. Trimming removed 6 bases from V and 8 bases from J; junction bases left unmatched: 3. Germline-derived CDR1 and CDR2 are SQVTM and ANQGSEA. CDR3 protein: CSVPGQGEKLFF. Written as DNA, the CDR3 is TGCAGCGTGCCGGGACAGGGGGAAAAACTGTTTTTT.

The chain links TRBV20-1 to TRBJ2-3, with D uncertain. Trimming took off 0 bases at V and 4 bases at J, with 11 bases between the two ends. This CDR3 comprises 14 residues. Per germline, CDR1 DFQATT and CDR2 SNEGSKA (reference sequence). The chain's CDR3 is CSARDPRKADTQYF. The CDR3 nucleotides are TGCAGTGCTAGAGATCCCAGGAAGGCAGATACGCAGTATTTT.

This chain uses TRBV30 with TRBJ1-4; D gene unclear. Trimming removed 7 bases from V and 5 bases from J, with 17 bases in between. Germline V gene data show CDR1 as GTSNPN and CDR2 as SVGIG (reference sequence). The CDR3 runs 14 residues. Here the CDR3 reads CASLNAATNEKLFF. The CDR3 coding sequence is TGTGCCTCTTTGAACGCAGCCACGAATGAAAAACTGTTTTTT.

This sequence joins TRBV13 and TRBJ1-5, with D unresolved. The CDR3 runs to 16 residues. V was cut by 2 bases and J by 0 bases, with 11 bases left in between. CDR1 PRHDT and CDR2 FYEKMQ come from the germline V gene (reference sequence). The CDR3, as DNA: TGTGCCAGCAGCTTAAAGTGCGGAAATAGCAATCAGCCCCAGCATTTT. Translating it yields CASSLKCGNSNQPQHF.

The chain combines TRBV5-6 with TRBJ2-5; 12 bases are a match to TRBD2. V lost 1 base to trimming and J lost 4 bases; unmatched junction nucleotides: 11. The germline V gene has CDR1 SGHDT and CDR2 YYEEEE. The CDR3 is made up of 18 amino acids. CDR3 amino acids: CASSLIPGTSGRGETQYF. In DNA, the CDR3 is TGTGCCAGCAGCTTGATTCCCGGGACTAGCGGGCGAGGAGAGACCCAGTACTTC.

The V and J genes are TRBV7-9 and TRBJ1-2; no clear D. The V gene's germline CDR1 is SEHNR and CDR2 FQNEAQ (reference sequence). This CDR3 contains 13 residues. Trimming cost V 7 bases and J 8 bases, with 17 bases left between them. Here the CDR3 DNA reads TGTGCCAGCACCACGAACGGAGAGTGGGGCTACACCTTC. Protein: CASTTNGEWGYTF. Full variable domain (remainder filled in from reference TRBV7-9 and TRBJ1-2): DTGVSQNPRHKITKRGQNVTFRCDPISEHNRLYWYRQTLGQGPEFLTYFQNEAQLEKSRLLSDRFSAERPKGSFSTLEIQRTEQGDSAMYLCASTTNGEWGYTFGSGTRLTVV.

The chain uses TRBV20-1 and TRBJ2-7; D gene uncertain. Germline assignment: CDR1 DFQATT and CDR2 SNEGSKA (reference sequence). Between the trimmed V and J ends, which lost 7 bases and 3 bases, there was a span of 19 bases. The CDR3 has 14 residues. CDR3 nucleotides: TGCAGTGTTAAGGCCACCGTAAGGGACTACGAGCAGTACTTC. It codes for CSVKATVRDYEQYF.

The J gene is TRBJ2-1, the V gene TRBV30; 11 nucleotides line up with TRBD2. The germline V gene encodes CDR1 GTSNPN and CDR2 SVGIG (reference sequence). This CDR3 has 14 residues. The J segment lost 5 bases and the V segment lost 5 bases, leaving 5 bases of the junction unmatched. CDR3 region: CAWARLAGNNEQFF. CDR3 in DNA: TGTGCCTGGGCCCGACTAGCGGGAAACAATGAGCAGTTCTTC.

This chain uses TRBV7-9 with TRBJ2-7; a weak D match, TRBD2 (7 bases). Germline assignment: CDR1 SEHNR and CDR2 FQNEAQ (reference sequence). The CDR3 loop spans 15 amino acids. The V and J ends lost 6 bases and 6 bases respectively, with 21 bases between them. This CDR3 reads CASRHYREWTSEQYF. The DNA for the CDR3 is TGTGCCAGCAGGCATTACAGGGAGTGGACTAGCGAGCAGTACTTC.

The rearrangement uses TRBV4-3 and TRBJ2-1; the D gene is possibly TRBD2 (6 bases). The V end lost 0 bases, the J end lost 7 bases, and 19 bases lay between the germline ends. The germline V gene has CDR1 LGHNA and CDR2 YSLEER. The CDR3 extends over 17 amino acids. The CDR3 loop is CASSQEVAGPGLNEQFF. The CDR3 DNA reads TGCGCCAGCAGCCAAGAAGTGGCGGGGCCAGGGTTGAATGAGCAGTTCTTC.

This clonotype was detected only once. V is TRBV30 and J is TRBJ2-7; the D is unclear. Trimming removed 1 base from V and 4 bases from J, with 5 bases in between. CDR1 is GTSNPN, CDR2 SVGIG, per germline (reference sequence). This CDR3 contains 11 residues. CDR3 sequence (DNA): TGTGCCTGGAGTGGGTCATACGAGCAGTACTTC. Encoded protein: CAWSGSYEQYF.

The rearrangement joins TRBV30 to TRBJ1-2; 7 nucleotides agree with TRBD1. In germline, CDR1 is GTSNPN, CDR2 SVGIG (reference sequence). This CDR3 spans 13 amino acids. Losses at the gene ends were 1 base for V and 5 bases for J; bases not matched to a gene: 4. The CDR3 nucleotides read TGTGCCTGGAGTGGACAGGGCTTTTATGGCTACACCTTC. Its translation is CAWSGQGFYGYTF. The whole variable domain, filled in from reference TRBV30 and TRBJ1-2, reads SQTIHQWPATLVQPVGSPLSLECTVEGTSNPNLYWYRQAAGRGLQLLFYSVGIGQISSEVPQNLSASRPQDRQFILSSKKLLLSDSGFYLCAWSGQGFYGYTFGSGTRLTVV.

This chain joins TRBV30 and TRBJ2-7; D is uncertain. V was clipped by 0 bases and J by 9 bases, with 12 bases between them. Germline-derived CDR1 and CDR2 are GTSNPN and SVGIG (reference sequence). The CDR3 runs 12 residues. The CDR3 nucleotides read TGTGCCTGGAGTGTACAAGGGTTTGGGCAGTACTTC. Its translation is CAWSVQGFGQYF.

This chain links TRBV9 with TRBJ2-1, with 10 bases lining up with TRBD2. This CDR3 comprises 15 residues. CDR1 SGDLS and CDR2 YYNGEE come from the germline V gene. The junction had 6 bases not matched to a gene; V was cut back by 0 bases and J by 9 bases. The CDR3 reads CASSVVAGGSVEQFF. CDR3 nucleotides: TGTGCCAGCAGCGTAGTAGCGGGGGGTTCAGTTGAGCAGTTCTTC.

This chain connects TRBV29-1 to TRBJ2-3, with D possibly being TRBD1 or TRBD2 (5 bases each). This CDR3 spans 14 amino acids. The germline gives CDR1 SQVTM, CDR2 ANQGSEA. Trimming removed 5 bases from V and 6 bases from J, with 18 bases in between. CDR3 in amino acids: CSVSRRGAGDTQYF. CDR3 nucleotides: TGCAGCGTTTCCCGACGAGGGGCCGGGGATACGCAGTATTTT.

This clonotype has more than one count but fewer than ten. The gene calls are TRBV11-2 and TRBJ2-7, with D hard to call. Germline V lookup: CDR1 SGHAT, CDR2 FQNNGV. The CDR3 runs to 15 residues. Trimming cost V 0 bases and J 4 bases, with 13 bases left between them. In DNA form, the CDR3 reads TGTGCCAGCAGCTTAGAGTCGTTAACTAAGTACGAGCAGTACTTC. Translating it yields CASSLESLTKYEQYF.

The chain is built from TRBV7-8 and TRBJ1-2; D is uncertain. From germline, CDR1 is SGHVS and CDR2 FQNEAQ. The length of the CDR3 is 13 residues. The V gene lost 5 bases and the J gene lost 4 bases, with 11 bases spanning the gap. CDR3 loop: CASSPNRLYGYTF. The CDR3 DNA follows: TGTGCCAGCAGCCCAAACCGGCTCTATGGCTACACCTTC.

The chain links TRBV5-1 to TRBJ2-5; the D call may be TRBD1 or TRBD2 (6 bases each). V was cut by 8 bases and J by 3 bases, with 17 bases left in between. The length of the CDR3 is 14 residues. In germline, CDR1 is SGHRS, CDR2 YFSETQ. DNA of the CDR3: TGCGCCAGTTCAGTGGGGGGCACGAAAGAGACCCAGTACTTC. Its translation: CASSVGGTKETQYF.

The chain is built from TRBV7-9 and TRBJ2-3; D gene ambiguous. The CDR3 covers 13 residues. Trimming left V 1 base short and J 7 bases short, with 9 bases between. From germline, CDR1 is SEHNR and CDR2 FQNEAQ (reference sequence). The CDR3: CASSLDGLHTQYF. In DNA, the CDR3 is TGTGCCAGCAGCTTAGACGGTCTTCATACGCAGTATTTT.

V is TRBV15 and J is TRBJ1-2, with TRBD1 as a possible D gene (5 bases). CDR1 is LNHNV, CDR2 YYDKDF, per germline (reference sequence). The CDR3 totals 16 residues. Trimming left V 1 base short and J 6 bases short, with 18 bases between. The CDR3 sequence is CATSRGPLGGKDGYTF. The CDR3 DNA is TGTGCCACCAGCAGAGGCCCCCTCGGGGGGAAGGATGGCTACACCTTC.

Details on this clonotype: A read error may account for a junction end that differs from germline. This chain connects TRBV24-1 to TRBJ2-6; D not certain. Germline lookup yields CDR1 KGHDR and CDR2 SFDVKD. CDR3 size: 13 residues. The CDR3 sequence: CASRRRGANVLTF. DNA of the CDR3: TGTGCCTCCAGACGCCGAGGGGCCAACGTCCTGACTTTC.

The genes are TRBV7-2 and TRBJ2-3, with D maybe TRBD2 (5 bases). The CDR3 length is 17 residues. V lost 6 bases to trimming and J lost 3 bases, with 22 bases between them. Per the germline V gene, CDR1 is SGHTA and CDR2 is FQGNSA. CDR3 sequence (DNA): TGTGCCAGCAGTTCCAACCTTCTAGCAAGCGGTACAGATACGCAGTATTTT. This encodes CASSSNLLASGTDTQYF.

This sequence joins TRBV12-5 and TRBJ2-5; D gene unclear. Germline loops: CDR1 LGHNT, CDR2 FRNRAP. The CDR3 is made up of 13 amino acids. V was shortened by 5 bases and J by 3 bases, with 10 bases between the two germline ends. CDR3 residues: CASGASGEETQYF. DNA of the CDR3: TGTGCTAGTGGTGCCTCAGGAGAAGAGACCCAGTACTTC.

The V gene is TRBV19, the J gene TRBJ1-2, with TRBD1 as a possible D gene (5 bases). Germline CDR1 and CDR2: LNHDA and SQIVND (reference sequence). The CDR3 has 15 residues. V lost 3 bases to trimming and J lost 4 bases, with 15 bases between them. The CDR3: CASSISQGGSYGYTF. In nucleotides, the CDR3 is TGTGCCAGTAGTATCAGTCAGGGTGGTTCCTATGGCTACACCTTC.